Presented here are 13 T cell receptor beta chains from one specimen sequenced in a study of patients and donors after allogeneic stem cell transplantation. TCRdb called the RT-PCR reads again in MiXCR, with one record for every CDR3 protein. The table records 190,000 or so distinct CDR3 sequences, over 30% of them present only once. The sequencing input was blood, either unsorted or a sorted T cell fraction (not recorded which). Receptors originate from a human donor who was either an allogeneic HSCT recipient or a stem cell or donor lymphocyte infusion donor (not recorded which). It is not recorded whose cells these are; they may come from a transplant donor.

CDR3 region: CASSQAGQYNSPLHF. CDR3 DNA: TGCGCCAGCAGCCAGGCAGGACAGTATAATTCACCCCTCCACTTT. The chain joins TRBV4-1 to TRBJ1-6; possibly TRBD1 for D (6 bases). The length of the CDR3 is 15 residues. CDR1 is MGHRA and CDR2 is YSYEKL in the germline V gene. Trimming took off 3 bases at V and 4 bases at J, with 10 bases between the two ends.

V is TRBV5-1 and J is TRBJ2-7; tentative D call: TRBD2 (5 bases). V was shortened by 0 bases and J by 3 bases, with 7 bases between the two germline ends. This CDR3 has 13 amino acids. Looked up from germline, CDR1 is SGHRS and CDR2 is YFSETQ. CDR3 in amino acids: CASSLGAGYEQYF. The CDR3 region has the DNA TGCGCCAGCAGCTTGGGGGCGGGCTACGAGCAGTACTTC.

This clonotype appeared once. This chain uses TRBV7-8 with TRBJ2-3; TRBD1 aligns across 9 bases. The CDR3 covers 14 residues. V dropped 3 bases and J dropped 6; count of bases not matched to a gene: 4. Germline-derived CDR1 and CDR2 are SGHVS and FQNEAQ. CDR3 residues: CASSFNRGQDTQYF. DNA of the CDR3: TGTGCCAGCAGCTTCAACAGGGGGCAGGATACGCAGTATTTT.

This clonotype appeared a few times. The CDR3 reads CASSVGMGGIDTEAFF. The CDR3 DNA reads TGTGCCAGCAGCGTAGGAATGGGCGGAATAGACACTGAAGCTTTCTTT. This chain connects TRBV9 to TRBJ1-1; D is unresolved. The V gene's germline CDR1 is SGDLS and CDR2 YYNGEE. Deletions cut 0 bases from V and 3 bases from J, with 15 bases between. This CDR3 is built from 16 residues.

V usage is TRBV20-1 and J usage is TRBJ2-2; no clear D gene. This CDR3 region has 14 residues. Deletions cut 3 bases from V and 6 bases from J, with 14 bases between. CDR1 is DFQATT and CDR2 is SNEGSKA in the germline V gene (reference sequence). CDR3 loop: CSASWVRRPGELFF. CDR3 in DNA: TGCAGTGCTAGTTGGGTCCGAAGACCCGGGGAGCTGTTTTTT.

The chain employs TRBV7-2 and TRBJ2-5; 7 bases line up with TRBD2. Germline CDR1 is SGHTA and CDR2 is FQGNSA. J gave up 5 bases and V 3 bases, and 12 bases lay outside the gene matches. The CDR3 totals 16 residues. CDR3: CASSFWEGPLTETQYF. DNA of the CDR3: TGTGCCAGCAGCTTTTGGGAGGGGCCCCTGACGGAGACCCAGTACTTC.

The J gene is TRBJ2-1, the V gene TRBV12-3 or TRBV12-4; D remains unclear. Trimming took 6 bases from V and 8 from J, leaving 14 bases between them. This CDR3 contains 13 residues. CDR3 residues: CASRGFLAHEQFF. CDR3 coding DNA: TGTGCCAGCAGGGGCTTTCTGGCCCATGAGCAGTTCTTC.

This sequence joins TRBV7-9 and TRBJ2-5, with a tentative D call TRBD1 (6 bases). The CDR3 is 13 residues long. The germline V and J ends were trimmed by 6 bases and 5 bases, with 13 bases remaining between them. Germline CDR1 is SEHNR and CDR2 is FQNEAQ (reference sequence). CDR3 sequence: CASRPGVVETQYF. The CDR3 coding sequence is TGTGCCAGCAGACCAGGGGTGGTCGAGACCCAGTACTTC.

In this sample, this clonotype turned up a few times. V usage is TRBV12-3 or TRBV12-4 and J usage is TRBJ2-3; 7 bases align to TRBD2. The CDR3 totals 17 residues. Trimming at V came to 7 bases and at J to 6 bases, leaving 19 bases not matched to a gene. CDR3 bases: TGTGCCAGCACCCTCGTCGGCGCGGGGGACGTCCGGGATACGCAGTATTTT. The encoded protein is CASTLVGAGDVRDTQYF.

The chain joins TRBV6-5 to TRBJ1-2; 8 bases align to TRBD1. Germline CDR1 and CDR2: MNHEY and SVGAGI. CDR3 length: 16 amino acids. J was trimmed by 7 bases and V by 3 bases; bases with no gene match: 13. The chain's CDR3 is CASSYNRGQGASGYTF. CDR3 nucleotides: TGTGCCAGCAGTTATAACAGGGGTCAGGGGGCGAGTGGCTACACCTTC.

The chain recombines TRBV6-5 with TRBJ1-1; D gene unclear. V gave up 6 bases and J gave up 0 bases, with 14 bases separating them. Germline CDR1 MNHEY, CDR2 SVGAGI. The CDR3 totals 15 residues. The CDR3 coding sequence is TGTGCCAGCAGCCCCGGGGTATTCATGAACACTGAAGCTTTCTTT. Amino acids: CASSPGVFMNTEAFF.

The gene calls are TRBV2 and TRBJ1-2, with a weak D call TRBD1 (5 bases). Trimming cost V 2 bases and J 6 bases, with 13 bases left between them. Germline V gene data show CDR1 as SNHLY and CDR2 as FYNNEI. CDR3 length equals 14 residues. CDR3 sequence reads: CASSERRQDNGYTF. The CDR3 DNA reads TGTGCCAGCAGTGAACGTAGGCAGGACAATGGCTACACCTTC.

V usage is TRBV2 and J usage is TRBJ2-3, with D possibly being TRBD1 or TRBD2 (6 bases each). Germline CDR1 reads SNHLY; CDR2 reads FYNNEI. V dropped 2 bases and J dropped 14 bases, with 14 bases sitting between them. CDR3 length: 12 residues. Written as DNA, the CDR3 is TGTGCCAGCAGTGAAAACAGGGAGGAGCTGTATTTT. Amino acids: CASSENREELYF.